This passage covers 24 T cell receptor beta chains from one sample sequenced in a study of blood T cell repertoires in COVID-19. Produced via immunoSEQ multiplex PCR; TCRdb's table is partial and in-frame only. Among about 170,000 clones listed, just under 85% were seen once. Sequenced input: peripheral blood. Source of these receptors: a woman of 80 years or more with COVID-19, enrolled during active disease.

The chain carries TRBV19 and TRBJ1-5; a weak D match, TRBD1 (5 bases). The CDR3 spans 17 residues. Germline values: CDR1 LNHDA, CDR2 SQIVND (reference sequence). V was shortened by 2 bases and J by 5 bases, with 19 bases between the two germline ends. CDR3 DNA sequence: TGTGCCAGTAGTATAACGAAAGCAGGGATTCTGTATCAGCCCCAGCATTTT. Its protein is CASSITKAGILYQPQHF.

This rearrangement joins TRBV9 to TRBJ1-1; unclear D gene. Trimming removed 4 bases at V and 1 base at J, with 11 bases between. Germline CDR1 reads SGDLS; CDR2 reads YYNGEE. The CDR3 has 14 residues. The CDR3 protein is CASSWSTRNTEAFF. The CDR3 DNA reads TGTGCCAGCAGCTGGTCCACGAGGAACACTGAAGCTTTCTTT.

The chain combines TRBV20-1 with TRBJ2-1, with D unresolved. CDR1 and CDR2 from the germline V gene are DFQATT and SNEGSKA (reference sequence). Trimming shortened V by 2 bases and J by 8 bases, and 7 bases separated the two germline ends. The length of the CDR3 is 11 residues. For the CDR3, the DNA is TGCAGTGCTAGACCCGGTCATGAGCAGTTCTTC. This gives the protein CSARPGHEQFF.

This clone was seen a single time. The chain couples TRBV12-5 to TRBJ1-5; D is uncertain. The V end lost 3 bases, the J end lost 3 bases, and 9 bases lay between the germline ends. Germline-derived CDR1 and CDR2 are LGHNT and FRNRAP. The CDR3 loop spans 14 amino acids. The chain's CDR3 is CASGFEGINQPQHF. In DNA form, the CDR3 reads TGTGCTAGTGGTTTCGAGGGAATCAATCAGCCCCAGCATTTT.

The rearrangement joins TRBV2 to TRBJ2-2; TRBD1 is a possible D gene (6 bases). Trimming removed 7 bases at V and 0 bases at J, with 12 bases between. The CDR3 has 15 residues. Looked up from germline, CDR1 is SNHLY and CDR2 is FYNNEI. CDR3 amino acids: CASTLDRTNTGELFF. The CDR3 nucleotides are TGTGCCAGCACCTTGGACAGAACGAACACCGGGGAGCTGTTTTTT. The variable domain in full, completed from reference TRBV2 and TRBJ2-2, reads EPEVTQTPSHQVTQMGQEVILRCVPISNHLYFYWYRQILGQKVEFLVSFYNNEISEKSEIFDDQFSVERPDGSNFTLKIRSTKLEDSAMYFCASTLDRTNTGELFFGEGSRLTVL.

The sample holds one count of this clone. The rearrangement uses TRBV28 and TRBJ2-5; 16 bases line up with TRBD2. Per germline, CDR1 MDHEN and CDR2 SYDVKM. The V segment lost 8 bases and the J segment 5 bases; nucleotides outside the gene matches: 2. There are 14 residues in the CDR3. The CDR3 spells CASGTSGRGETQYF. CDR3 DNA: TGTGCCAGCGGGACTAGCGGGAGGGGTGAGACCCAGTACTTC.

This clone has a count of ten or more. The chain links TRBV29-1 to TRBJ1-1; D call uncertain. Germline CDR1 and CDR2: SQVTM and ANQGSEA. The CDR3 covers 12 residues. The CDR3, as DNA: TGCAGTGGGAGGTTTGCGAACACTGAAGCTTTCTTT. Protein: CSGRFANTEAFF.

V is TRBV5-1 and J is TRBJ2-2; weak D call: TRBD1 (7 bases). Germline V gives CDR1 SGHRS, CDR2 YFSETQ. Between the trimmed V and J ends, which lost 1 base and 5 bases, there was a span of 12 bases. CDR3 length equals 15 residues. CDR3 sequence reads: CASSLRQGGTGELFF. The CDR3 region has the DNA TGCGCCAGCAGCTTGCGACAGGGAGGAACCGGGGAGCTGTTTTTT. The whole variable domain, remainder taken from reference TRBV5-1 and TRBJ2-2, is KAGVTQTPRYLIKTRGQQVTLSCSPISGHRSVSWYQQTPGQGLQFLFEYFSETQRNKGNFPGRFSGRQFSNSRSEMNVSTLELGDSALYLCASSLRQGGTGELFFGEGSRLTVL.

V is TRBV9 and J is TRBJ2-1, with TRBD1 matching 8 bases. Germline V gene sequence: CDR1 SGDLS, CDR2 YYNGEE. CDR3 length: 15 amino acids. Germline trimming cut 2 bases from V and 5 bases from J; bases unmatched to any gene: 6. DNA for the CDR3: TGTGCCAGCAGCGTGATAGGGACAGGCAACAATGAGCAGTTCTTC. This sequence encodes CASSVIGTGNNEQFF.

This clone was counted between two and nine times. V usage is TRBV7-9 and J usage is TRBJ2-7, with 10 nucleotides matching TRBD2. Trimming at V came to 8 bases and at J to 5 bases, leaving 3 bases not matched to a gene. Germline V gene sequence: CDR1 SEHNR, CDR2 FQNEAQ (reference sequence). The CDR3 spans 12 residues. The CDR3 DNA is TGTGCCAGCGAGCTAGCGGGGGACGAGCAGTACTTC. Its translation is CASELAGDEQYF.

The chain uses TRBV10-2 and TRBJ1-2, with D perhaps matching TRBD1 (6 bases). CDR1 and CDR2 (germline): WSHSY, SAAADI. Between the trimmed V and J ends, which lost 4 bases and 6 bases, there was a span of 15 bases. The CDR3 is 14 amino acids. The CDR3: CASSGLVTGDGYTF. CDR3 nucleotide sequence: TGCGCCAGCAGTGGTTTGGTGACAGGCGATGGCTACACCTTC.

V gene TRBV12-5 combines with J gene TRBJ2-5, with TRBD1 as a possible D gene (5 bases). Trimming took 1 base from V and 5 from J, leaving 11 bases between them. The CDR3 contains 14 residues. The germline CDR1 and CDR2 sequences are LGHNT and FRNRAP. CDR3 in amino acids: CASGLGRAYETQYF. The CDR3 DNA reads TGTGCTAGTGGTTTGGGCAGGGCCTATGAGACCCAGTACTTC.

The rearrangement uses TRBV18 and TRBJ2-1, with D tentatively TRBD2 (6 bases). The CDR3 extends over 19 amino acids. CDR1 KGHSH and CDR2 LQKENI come from the germline V gene. The ends were cut back, 0 bases at V and 1 base at J, with 19 bases in the middle. The CDR3 protein is CASSPPKGSGDGSYNEQFF. The CDR3 DNA sequence: TGTGCCAGCTCACCACCTAAAGGGTCGGGGGATGGATCCTACAATGAGCAGTTCTTC.

The chain uses TRBV3-1 (or the pseudogene TRBV3-2) and TRBJ1-4, with 11 bases lining up with TRBD1. Trimming cost V 5 bases and J 7 bases; bases outside gene matches: 9. Germline CDR1 is LGHDT and CDR2 is YNNKEL (reference sequence). There are 16 residues in the CDR3. The CDR3 loop reads CASSIRPGTGGEKLFF. The DNA of the CDR3 is TGTGCCAGCAGCATTCGACCCGGGACAGGGGGTGAAAAACTGTTTTTT.

The chain links TRBV5-4 to TRBJ2-7; weak D call: TRBD1 (6 bases). The CDR3 totals 16 residues. Germline V gene data show CDR1 as SGHNT and CDR2 as YYREEE (reference sequence). Trimming left V 1 base short and J 0 bases short, with 14 bases between. The CDR3 region is CASSLNTGSHSYEQYF. The CDR3 nucleotides are TGTGCCAGCAGCTTGAATACAGGGTCCCACTCCTACGAGCAGTACTTC.

The CDR3, as DNA: TGTGCCAGCAGCCGACAGGGTCGCTACGAGCAGTACTTC. Its translation is CASSRQGRYEQYF. The J gene is TRBJ2-7, the V gene TRBV7-9, with 7 nucleotides matching TRBD1. V was clipped by 5 bases and J by 3 bases; unmatched bases: 4. Germline V lookup: CDR1 SEHNR, CDR2 FQNEAQ (reference sequence). The CDR3 extends over 13 amino acids.

This clone was recorded at least ten times. This sequence joins TRBV24-1 and TRBJ1-5; no firm D call. CDR3 length equals 12 residues. CDR1 KGHDR and CDR2 SFDVKD come from the germline V gene. Trimming removed 3 bases at V and 6 bases at J, with 5 bases between. The CDR3 region is CATSDDIQPQHF. For the CDR3, the DNA is TGTGCCACCAGTGATGACATTCAGCCCCAGCATTTT.

The rearrangement links TRBV14 to TRBJ2-1; unclear D gene. The germline V and J ends were trimmed by 1 base and 5 bases, with 18 bases remaining between them. Germline-derived CDR1 and CDR2 are SGHDN and FVKESK. This CDR3 region has 17 residues. The CDR3, as DNA: TGTGCCAGCAGCCAAGGGGCCGGTCGCCATAGGAACAATGAGCAGTTCTTC. Translation: CASSQGAGRHRNNEQFF.

This clone has a single count. V is TRBV29-1 and J is TRBJ2-3, with D maybe TRBD2 (5 bases). This CDR3 comprises 12 residues. Germline V lookup: CDR1 SQVTM, CDR2 ANQGSEA. V shed 4 bases and J shed 1 base, with 6 bases lying between them. For the CDR3, the DNA is TGCAGCGTTGCGCGGGGCACAGATACGCAGTATTTT. It yields the protein CSVARGTDTQYF.

V and J are TRBV20-1 and TRBJ2-7, with D unresolved. The CDR3 totals 12 residues. V lost 3 bases and J 0 bases, leaving 6 bases between the germline ends. Germline V gene lookup returns CDR1 DFQATT and CDR2 SNEGSKA (reference sequence). CDR3 protein: CSASRSSYEQYF. CDR3 DNA sequence: TGCAGTGCTAGTCGTTCCTCCTACGAGCAGTACTTC.

J is TRBJ2-2 and V is TRBV27; D unresolved. Germline V CDR1 and CDR2: MNHEY, SMNVEV (reference sequence). V was trimmed by 9 bases and J by 7 bases, leaving 18 bases between them. CDR3 length equals 14 residues. The CDR3: CASSDSDLVGELFF. Here the CDR3 DNA reads TGTGCCAGTTCAGACTCCGACTTAGTCGGGGAGCTGTTTTTT.

V and J are TRBV3-1 (or the pseudogene TRBV3-2) and TRBJ1-1; no clear D. Germline CDR1 and CDR2: LGHDT and YNNKEL (reference sequence). Trimming shortened V by 1 base and J by 7 bases, and 7 bases separated the two germline ends. The CDR3 contains 12 residues. CDR3 sequence reads: CASSQARGEAFF. CDR3 DNA: TGTGCCAGCAGCCAAGCTCGGGGTGAAGCTTTCTTT.

V usage is TRBV29-1 and J usage is TRBJ2-3; a weak D match, TRBD2 (5 bases). Germline V gene sequence: CDR1 SQVTM, CDR2 ANQGSEA. Trimming shortened V by 2 bases and J by 0 bases, and 12 bases separated the two germline ends. The CDR3 is made up of 15 amino acids. The CDR3 DNA is TGCAGCGTTGAAATCCTAGCCAAAAGCACAGATACGCAGTATTTT. Translated: CSVEILAKSTDTQYF.

The V call is TRBV7-2, the J call TRBJ2-2; 7 nucleotides align to TRBD2. Germline-derived CDR1 and CDR2 are SGHTA and FQGNSA. This CDR3 has 16 residues. The trim removed 3 bases at V and 6 bases at J, leaving 10 bases unmatched. Written as DNA, the CDR3 is TGTGCCAGCAGCTTCGGGGGGTCGGCACCGGCCGGGGAGCTGTTTTTT. This sequence encodes CASSFGGSAPAGELFF.